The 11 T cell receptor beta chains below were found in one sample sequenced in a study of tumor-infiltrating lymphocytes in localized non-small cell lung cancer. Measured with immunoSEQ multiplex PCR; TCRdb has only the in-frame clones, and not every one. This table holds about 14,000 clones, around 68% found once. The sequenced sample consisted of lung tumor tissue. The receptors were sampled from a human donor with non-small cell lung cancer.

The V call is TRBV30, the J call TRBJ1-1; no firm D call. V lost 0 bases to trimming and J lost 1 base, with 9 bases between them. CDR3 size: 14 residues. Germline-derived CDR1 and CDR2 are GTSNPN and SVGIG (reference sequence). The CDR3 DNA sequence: TGTGCCTGGAGTGTACTCTTGGGGAACACTGAAGCTTTCTTT. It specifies CAWSVLLGNTEAFF.

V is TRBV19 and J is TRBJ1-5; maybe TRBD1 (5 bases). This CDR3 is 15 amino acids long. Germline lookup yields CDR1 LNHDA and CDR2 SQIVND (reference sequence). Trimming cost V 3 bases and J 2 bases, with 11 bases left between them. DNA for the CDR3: TGTGCCAGTAGTATGGCCAGGGTGGGCAATCAGCCCCAGCATTTT. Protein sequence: CASSMARVGNQPQHF.

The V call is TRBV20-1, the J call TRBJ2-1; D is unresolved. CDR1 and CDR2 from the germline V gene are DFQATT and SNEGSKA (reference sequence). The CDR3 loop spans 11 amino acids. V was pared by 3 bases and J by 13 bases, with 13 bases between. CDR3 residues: CSASDSIRQFF. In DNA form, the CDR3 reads TGCAGTGCTAGTGATAGCATCCGACAGTTCTTC.

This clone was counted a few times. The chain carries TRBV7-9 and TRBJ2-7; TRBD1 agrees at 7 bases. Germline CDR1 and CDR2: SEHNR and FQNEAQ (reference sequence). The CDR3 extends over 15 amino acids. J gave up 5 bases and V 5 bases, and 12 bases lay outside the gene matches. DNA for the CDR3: TGTGCCAGCAGCGGGGACAGCCGATTAATTGACGAGCAGTACTTC. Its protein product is CASSGDSRLIDEQYF. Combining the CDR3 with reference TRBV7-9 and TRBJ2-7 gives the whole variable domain DTGVSQNPRHKITKRGQNVTFRCDPISEHNRLYWYRQTLGQGPEFLTYFQNEAQLEKSRLLSDRFSAERPKGSFSTLEIQRTEQGDSAMYLCASSGDSRLIDEQYFGPGTRLTVT.

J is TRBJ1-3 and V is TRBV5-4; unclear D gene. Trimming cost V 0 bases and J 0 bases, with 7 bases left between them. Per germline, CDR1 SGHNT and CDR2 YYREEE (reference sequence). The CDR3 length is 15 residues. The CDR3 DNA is TGTGCCAGCAGCTTGGACAGATTCTCTGGAAACACCATATATTTT. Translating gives CASSLDRFSGNTIYF.

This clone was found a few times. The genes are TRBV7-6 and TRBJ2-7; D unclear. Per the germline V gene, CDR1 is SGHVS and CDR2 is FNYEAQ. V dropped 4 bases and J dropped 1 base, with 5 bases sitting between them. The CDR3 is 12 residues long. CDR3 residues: CASSSASYEQYF. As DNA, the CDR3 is TGTGCCAGCAGCTCTGCTTCCTACGAGCAGTACTTC.

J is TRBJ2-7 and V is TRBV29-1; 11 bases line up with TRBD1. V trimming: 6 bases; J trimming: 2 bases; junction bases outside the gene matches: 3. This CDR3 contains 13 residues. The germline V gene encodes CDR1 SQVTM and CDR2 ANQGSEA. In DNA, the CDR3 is TGCAGCGTCCCGGGACAGGGGGCCTACGAGCAGTACTTC. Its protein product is CSVPGQGAYEQYF.

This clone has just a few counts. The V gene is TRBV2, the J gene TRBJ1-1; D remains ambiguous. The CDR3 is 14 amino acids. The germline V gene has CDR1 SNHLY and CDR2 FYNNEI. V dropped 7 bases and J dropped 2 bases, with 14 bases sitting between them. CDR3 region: CASTLLPANTEAFF. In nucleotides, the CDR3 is TGTGCCAGCACACTCTTACCCGCTAACACTGAAGCTTTCTTT. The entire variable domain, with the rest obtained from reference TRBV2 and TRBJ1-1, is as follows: EPEVTQTPSHQVTQMGQEVILRCVPISNHLYFYWYRQILGQKVEFLVSFYNNEISEKSEIFDDQFSVERPDGSNFTLKIRSTKLEDSAMYFCASTLLPANTEAFFGQGTRLTVV.

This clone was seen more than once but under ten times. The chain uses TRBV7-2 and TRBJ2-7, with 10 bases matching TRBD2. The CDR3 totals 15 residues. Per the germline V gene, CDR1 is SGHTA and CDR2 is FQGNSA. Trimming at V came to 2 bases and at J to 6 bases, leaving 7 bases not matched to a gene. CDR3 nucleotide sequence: TGTGCCAGCAGCTTAAGGTGGCTAGCGGGAGCCGAGCAGTACTTC. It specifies CASSLRWLAGAEQYF.

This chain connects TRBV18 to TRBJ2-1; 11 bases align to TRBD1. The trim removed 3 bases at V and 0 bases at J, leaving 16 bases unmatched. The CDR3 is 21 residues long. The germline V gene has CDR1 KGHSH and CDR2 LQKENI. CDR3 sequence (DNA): TGTGCCAGCTCACCTTGGACAGGGGGCGTGGCGGGGGGAAGCTCCTACAATGAGCAGTTCTTC. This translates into CASSPWTGGVAGGSSYNEQFF.

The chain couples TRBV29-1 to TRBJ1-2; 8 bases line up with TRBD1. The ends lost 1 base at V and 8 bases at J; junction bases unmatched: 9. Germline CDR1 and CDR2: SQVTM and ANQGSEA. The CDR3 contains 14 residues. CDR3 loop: CSVEAGQGRAGYTF. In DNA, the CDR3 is TGCAGCGTTGAAGCTGGACAGGGCCGAGCAGGCTACACCTTC.